This T cell receptor (beta chain) was recorded in a study of shared clonotypes between healthy human individuals. Study context: Each donor contributed plates that comprised three CD4 naive, three CD4 memory, two CD8 naive and one CD8 memory. Study findings and constraints: Rarefaction demonstrated incomplete sorted-subset sequencing despite large depth.

Produced via immunoSEQ multiplex PCR; TCRdb's table is partial and in-frame only. The sample lists about 1.5 million clones, approximately 98% seen once, with approximately 0.44% in the top ten. Regarding this clone: Its antigen is as yet unknown.

The V and J ends lost 7 bases and 0 bases respectively, with 8 bases between them. The CDR3 runs 13 residues. Germline V lookup: CDR1 SGHKS, CDR2 YYEKEE (reference sequence). This receptor was taken from a young man in good health. The chain uses TRBV5-5 and TRBJ1-3; D unresolved. The material sequenced was naive CD4+ T cells sorted from blood. Subset reported: CD45RA+ positively selected. CDR3 in DNA: TGTGCCAGCCAGTCCCGCTCTGGAAACACCATATATTTT. This translates into CASQSRSGNTIYF.